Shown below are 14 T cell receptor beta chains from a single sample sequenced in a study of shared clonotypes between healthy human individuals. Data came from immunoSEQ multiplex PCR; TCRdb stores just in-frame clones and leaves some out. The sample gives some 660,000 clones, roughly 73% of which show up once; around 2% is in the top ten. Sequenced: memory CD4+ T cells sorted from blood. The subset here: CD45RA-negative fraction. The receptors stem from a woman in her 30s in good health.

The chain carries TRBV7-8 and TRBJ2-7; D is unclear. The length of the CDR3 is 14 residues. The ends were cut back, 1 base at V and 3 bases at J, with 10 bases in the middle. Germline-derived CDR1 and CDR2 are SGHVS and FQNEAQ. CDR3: CASSLVAQNYEQYF. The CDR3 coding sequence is TGTGCCAGCAGCTTAGTGGCTCAGAACTACGAGCAGTACTTC. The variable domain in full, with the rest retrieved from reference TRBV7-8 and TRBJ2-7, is GAGVSQSPRYKVAKRGQDVALRCDPISGHVSLFWYQQALGQGPEFLTYFQNEAQLDKSGLPSDRFFAERPEGSVSTLKIQRTQQEDSAVYLCASSLVAQNYEQYFGPGTRLTVT.

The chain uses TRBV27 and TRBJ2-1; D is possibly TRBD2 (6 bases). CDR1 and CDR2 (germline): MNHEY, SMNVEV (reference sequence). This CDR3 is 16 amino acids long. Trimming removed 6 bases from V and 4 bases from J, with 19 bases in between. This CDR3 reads CASSRRDSSGYNEQFF. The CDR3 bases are TGTGCCAGCAGCCGACGGGACTCCTCCGGGTACAATGAGCAGTTCTTC.

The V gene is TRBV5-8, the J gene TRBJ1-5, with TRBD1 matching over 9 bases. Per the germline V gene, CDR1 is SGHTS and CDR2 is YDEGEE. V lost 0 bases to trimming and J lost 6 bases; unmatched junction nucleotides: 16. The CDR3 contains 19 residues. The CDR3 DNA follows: TGTGCCAGCAGCTTGGAGTCTGTTTTGGGACAGGGAATTAGTCAGCCCCAGCATTTT. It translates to CASSLESVLGQGISQPQHF.

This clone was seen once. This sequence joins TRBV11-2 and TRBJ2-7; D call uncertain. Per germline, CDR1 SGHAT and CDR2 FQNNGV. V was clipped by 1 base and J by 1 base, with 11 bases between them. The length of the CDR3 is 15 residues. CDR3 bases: TGTGCCAGCAGCTTAGGTGCTACCAGATCCTACGAGCAGTACTTC. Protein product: CASSLGATRSYEQYF. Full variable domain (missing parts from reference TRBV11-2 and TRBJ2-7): EAGVAQSPRYKIIEKRQSVAFWCNPISGHATLYWYQQILGQGPKLLIQFQNNGVVDDSQLPKDRFSAERLKGVDSTLKIQPAKLEDSAVYLCASSLGATRSYEQYFGPGTRLTVT.

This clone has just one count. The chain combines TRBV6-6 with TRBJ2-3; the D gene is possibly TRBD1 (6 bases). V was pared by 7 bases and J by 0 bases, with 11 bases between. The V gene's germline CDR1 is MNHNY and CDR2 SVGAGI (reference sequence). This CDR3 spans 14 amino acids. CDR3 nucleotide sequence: TGTGCCAGCACCAGGGGCGGGAGCACAGATACGCAGTATTTT. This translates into CASTRGGSTDTQYF.

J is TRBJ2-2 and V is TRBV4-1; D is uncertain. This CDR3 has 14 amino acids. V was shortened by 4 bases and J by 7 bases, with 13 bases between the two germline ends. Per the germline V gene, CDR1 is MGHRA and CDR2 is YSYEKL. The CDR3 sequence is CASSPSMVLGELFF. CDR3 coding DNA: TGCGCCAGCAGCCCCTCCATGGTCCTCGGGGAGCTGTTTTTT.

In nucleotides, the CDR3 is TGTGCCATCAGTGCGTACAGCCAAGAGACCCAGTACTTC. Translating gives CAISAYSQETQYF. The rearrangement joins TRBV10-3 to TRBJ2-5; D is uncertain. The CDR3 is made up of 13 amino acids. Germline V CDR1 and CDR2: ENHRY, SYGVKD. V lost 4 bases to trimming and J lost 1 base, with 7 bases between them.

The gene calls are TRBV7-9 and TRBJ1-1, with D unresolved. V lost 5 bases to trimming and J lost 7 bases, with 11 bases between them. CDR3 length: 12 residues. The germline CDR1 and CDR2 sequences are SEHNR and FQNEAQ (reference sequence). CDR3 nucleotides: TGTGCCAGCAGCCCCCCCCGAGGTGAAGCTTTCTTT. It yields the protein CASSPPRGEAFF.

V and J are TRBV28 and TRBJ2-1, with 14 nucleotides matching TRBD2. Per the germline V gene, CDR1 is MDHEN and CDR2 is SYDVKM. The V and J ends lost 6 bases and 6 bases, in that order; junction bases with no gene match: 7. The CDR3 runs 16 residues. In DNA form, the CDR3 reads TGTGCCAGCAGCGGGACTAGCGGGAGAGGCGGCAATGAGCAGTTCTTC. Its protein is CASSGTSGRGGNEQFF.

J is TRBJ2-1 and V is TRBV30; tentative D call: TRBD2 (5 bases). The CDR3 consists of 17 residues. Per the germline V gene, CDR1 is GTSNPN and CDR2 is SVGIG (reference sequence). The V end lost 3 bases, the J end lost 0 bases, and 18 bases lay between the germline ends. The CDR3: CAWRGRGRTSSYNEQFF. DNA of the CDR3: TGTGCCTGGAGAGGACGGGGAAGAACTAGCTCCTACAATGAGCAGTTCTTC.

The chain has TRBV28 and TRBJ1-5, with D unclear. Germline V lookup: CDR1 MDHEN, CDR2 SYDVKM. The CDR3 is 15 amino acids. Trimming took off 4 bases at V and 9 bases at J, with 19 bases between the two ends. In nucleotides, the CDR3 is TGTGCCAGCAGTTCGGATTTACTGCAGGTCCCGCCCCAGCATTTT. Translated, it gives CASSSDLLQVPPQHF. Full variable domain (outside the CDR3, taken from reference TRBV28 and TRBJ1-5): DVKVTQSSRYLVKRTGEKVFLECVQDMDHENMFWYRQDPGLGLRLIYFSYDVKMKEKGDIPEGYSVSREKKERFSLILESASTNQTSMYLCASSSDLLQVPPQHFGDGTRLSIL.

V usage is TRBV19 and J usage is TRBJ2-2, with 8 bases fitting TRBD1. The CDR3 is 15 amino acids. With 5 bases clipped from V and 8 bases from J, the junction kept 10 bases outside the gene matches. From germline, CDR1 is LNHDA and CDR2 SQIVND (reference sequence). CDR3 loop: CASSLYRGDAGELFF. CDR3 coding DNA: TGTGCCAGTAGTCTATACAGGGGGGACGCTGGGGAGCTGTTTTTT. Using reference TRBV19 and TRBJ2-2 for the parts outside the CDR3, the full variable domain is DGGITQSPKYLFRKEGQNVTLSCEQNLNHDAMYWYRQDPGQGLRLIYYSQIVNDFQKGDIAEGYSVSREKKESFPLTVTSAQKNPTAFYLCASSLYRGDAGELFFGEGSRLTVL.

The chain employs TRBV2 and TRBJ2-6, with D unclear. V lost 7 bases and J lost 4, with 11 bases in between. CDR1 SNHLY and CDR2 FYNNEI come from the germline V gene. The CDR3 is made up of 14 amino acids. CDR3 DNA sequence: TGTGCCAGCAAAGAGGTCTCCGGGGCCAACGTCCTGACTTTC. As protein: CASKEVSGANVLTF.

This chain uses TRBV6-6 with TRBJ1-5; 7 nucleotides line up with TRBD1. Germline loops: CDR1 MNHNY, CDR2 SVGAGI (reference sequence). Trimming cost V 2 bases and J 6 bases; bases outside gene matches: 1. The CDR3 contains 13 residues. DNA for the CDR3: TGTGCCAGCAGTTACGACAGGGTTCAGCCCCAGCATTTT. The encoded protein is CASSYDRVQPQHF.